The entry below gives a single T cell receptor (beta chain) sequence along with its context. Its antigen is not known. CDR1 and CDR2 from the germline V gene are SGHTA and FQGNSA. The CDR3 has 15 residues. V gave up 5 bases and J gave up 6 bases; unmatched junction bases: 11. As every portion of the isolated RNA was reverse transcribed, the sequencing read expressed TCRB transcripts. Samples of naive, central memory and regulatory T cells yielded a mean of around 3.7 million reads. The table came from immunoSEQ multiplex PCR; TCRdb's copy has only in-frame clones and leaves some out. Altogether 160,000 or so clones are present, about 9.1% being singletons, with the ten largest covering over 2%. The sample comes from a study of beta chain features in type 1 diabetes. Study findings and constraints: Type 1 diabetes patients had fewer VDJ junction insertions and more deletions.

A single heparinised blood sample, averaging approximately 116 mL, was obtained per donor. It was via CD45RO/CCR7/CD25/CD127/CD95/CD27 that CD4+ naive, central memory, regulatory and stem cell-like memory cells were sorted. This receptor was taken from a woman in her late teens or twenties in good health. The sequenced sample consisted of central memory CD4+ T cells from blood. The chain couples TRBV7-2 to TRBJ2-3, with 7 bases matching TRBD2. CDR3 DNA: TGTGCCAGCAGCCCCAGACTAGCAGTCGTGGATACGCAGTATTTT. Translating it yields CASSPRLAVVDTQYF.